Presented here are 28 T cell receptor beta chains from one specimen sequenced in a study of shared clonotypes between healthy human individuals. Naive CD8 cells comprised CD45RO-negative, CCR7-positively selected cells, excluding terminally differentiated effector memory CD45RA+ cells. Libraries were prepared by immunoSEQ multiplex PCR; TCRdb keeps only in-frame clonotypes and omits some of them. The table has about 2.1 million clones, about 94% seen once. Sequencing input: naive CD8+ T cells from PBMCs. The receptors derive from a man between 18 and 29 years old in good health. Some clones in this sample may be carry-over from other donors' samples.

J is TRBJ1-3 and V is TRBV4-1; no firm D call. Deletions cut 0 bases from V and 0 bases from J, with 15 bases between. The CDR3 totals 18 residues. The germline V gene has CDR1 MGHRA and CDR2 YSYEKL. CDR3 residues: CASSQDFYREDSGNTIYF. CDR3 coding DNA: TGCGCCAGCAGCCAAGACTTTTATAGGGAGGACTCTGGAAACACCATATATTTT.

The V and J genes are TRBV5-1 and TRBJ2-1, with 8 bases aligning to TRBD2. The germline V gene has CDR1 SGHRS and CDR2 YFSETQ. Trimming at V came to 1 base and at J to 5 bases, leaving 14 bases not matched to a gene. The CDR3 sequence is 18 residues long. The CDR3 loop is CASSLFLASGRFHNEQFF. DNA for the CDR3: TGCGCCAGCAGCTTGTTTCTTGCTAGCGGGCGATTCCACAATGAGCAGTTCTTC.

The chain employs TRBV5-1 and TRBJ1-4; D perhaps matches TRBD1 (6 bases). The CDR3 is made up of 16 amino acids. Germline loops: CDR1 SGHRS, CDR2 YFSETQ. Trimming cost V 0 bases and J 6 bases, with 15 bases left between them. This chain's CDR3 is CASSLGVGQRDEKLFF. CDR3 nucleotides: TGCGCCAGCAGCTTGGGAGTTGGACAGAGGGATGAAAAACTGTTTTTT.

V usage is TRBV6-5 and J usage is TRBJ2-7; 9 bases match TRBD2. This CDR3 has 15 amino acids. V was pared by 5 bases and J by 0 bases, with 5 bases of the junction left unmatched. The germline gives CDR1 MNHEY, CDR2 SVGAGI. The CDR3 loop is CASSAILAGSYEQYF. In DNA, the CDR3 is TGTGCCAGCAGTGCCATACTAGCGGGCTCCTACGAGCAGTACTTC.

V is TRBV29-1 and J is TRBJ2-1; TRBD2 aligns across 7 bases. CDR1 and CDR2 from the germline V gene are SQVTM and ANQGSEA. The CDR3 totals 17 residues. With 2 bases clipped from V and 2 bases from J, the junction kept 12 bases outside the gene matches. The CDR3 coding sequence is TGCAGCGTTGAAAGGGCTAGCGGTATCGTTACCTACAATGAGCAGTTCTTC. Protein sequence: CSVERASGIVTYNEQFF.

The chain has TRBV30 and TRBJ1-2; D uncertain. The CDR3 has 13 amino acids. Germline loops: CDR1 GTSNPN, CDR2 SVGIG (reference sequence). V lost 1 base to trimming and J lost 2 bases, with 8 bases between them. The CDR3 region is CAWSESGNYGYTF. DNA for the CDR3: TGTGCCTGGAGTGAATCAGGAAACTATGGCTACACCTTC.

The V and J genes are TRBV6-5 and TRBJ2-1; D ambiguous. V dropped 3 bases and J dropped 0 bases, with 9 bases sitting between them. The CDR3 is 15 amino acids. From germline, CDR1 is MNHEY and CDR2 SVGAGI. The CDR3 reads CASSYYVSSYNEQFF. CDR3 in DNA: TGTGCCAGCAGTTATTATGTATCCTCCTACAATGAGCAGTTCTTC.

The rearrangement links TRBV7-9 to TRBJ2-5; D may be TRBD2 (5 bases). Trimming pared 2 bases from V and 5 bases from J, leaving 12 bases between. CDR3 length equals 14 residues. The germline gives CDR1 SEHNR, CDR2 FQNEAQ (reference sequence). The CDR3 here is CASSLRETWETQYF. The CDR3 region has the DNA TGTGCCAGCAGCTTACGGGAAACTTGGGAGACCCAGTACTTC.

CDR3 region: CASSYLGKENEKLFF. The CDR3 nucleotides are TGTGCCAGCAGTTACCTGGGAAAGGAAAATGAAAAACTGTTTTTT. V gene TRBV6-6 combines with J gene TRBJ1-4; unclear D gene. CDR1 is MNHNY and CDR2 is SVGAGI in the germline V gene (reference sequence). V was cut by 2 bases and J by 5 bases, with 12 bases left in between. The CDR3 is made up of 15 amino acids.

The count of this clone is one. V and J are TRBV7-2 and TRBJ1-4; D might be TRBD1 (5 bases). This CDR3 spans 16 amino acids. Germline CDR1 and CDR2: SGHTA and FQGNSA. Trimming pared 5 bases from V and 2 bases from J, leaving 15 bases between. The CDR3 is CASSQGGEGTNEKLFF. Here the CDR3 DNA reads TGTGCCAGCAGCCAAGGAGGGGAGGGTACTAATGAAAAACTGTTTTTT. Complete variable domain (other parts from reference TRBV7-2 and TRBJ1-4): GAGVSQSPSNKVTEKGKDVELRCDPISGHTALYWYRQSLGQGLEFLIYFQGNSAPDKSGLPSDRFSAERTGGSVSTLTIQRTQQEDSAVYLCASSQGGEGTNEKLFFGSGTQLSVL.

The genes are TRBV13 and TRBJ2-2, with 15 bases fitting TRBD2. Germline-derived CDR1 and CDR2 are PRHDT and FYEKMQ (reference sequence). V dropped 5 bases and J dropped 2; count of bases not matched to a gene: 6. This CDR3 has 18 amino acids. The CDR3 reads CASSAGLAGGPNTGELFF. CDR3 in DNA: TGTGCCAGCAGCGCCGGACTAGCGGGAGGGCCTAACACCGGGGAGCTGTTTTTT.

The V call is TRBV5-4, the J call TRBJ1-1, with 8 bases identical to TRBD1. Germline CDR1 and CDR2: SGHNT and YYREEE (reference sequence). The CDR3 runs 11 residues. J was trimmed by 8 bases and V by 6 bases; bases with no gene match: 3. CDR3 loop: CASMGTGEAFF. In DNA form, the CDR3 reads TGTGCCAGCATGGGGACAGGAGAAGCTTTCTTT.

The V gene is TRBV4-3, the J gene TRBJ2-7; D is tentatively TRBD1 or TRBD2 (5 bases each). Germline V gives CDR1 LGHNA, CDR2 YSLEER. V lost 3 bases and J 5 bases, leaving 23 bases between the germline ends. This CDR3 has 17 residues. The CDR3 nucleotides read TGCGCCAGCAGCCAGGGGCCCCGGGGTGGTGAGGCCCACGAGCAGTACTTC. This gives the protein CASSQGPRGGEAHEQYF.

Comment on this clone: Different DNA sequences within this sample yield the same CDR3. The V and J genes are TRBV29-1 and TRBJ2-7; D could derive from TRBD1 or TRBD2 (5 bases each). Germline values: CDR1 SQVTM, CDR2 ANQGSEA. The CDR3 sequence is 13 residues long. V was clipped by 2 bases and J by 2 bases, with 10 bases between them. This CDR3 reads CSVELGTPYEQYF. The DNA of the CDR3 is TGCAGCGTTGAACTTGGGACCCCCTACGAGCAGTACTTC.

This clone has a single count. The rearrangement uses TRBV27 and TRBJ2-7; 11 positions match TRBD1. The CDR3 sequence is 16 residues long. V gave up 5 bases and J gave up 2 bases; unmatched junction bases: 8. The germline CDR1 and CDR2 sequences are MNHEY and SMNVEV (reference sequence). The CDR3 spells CASSEYGTGGTYEQYF. In DNA form, the CDR3 reads TGTGCCAGCAGTGAGTACGGGACAGGGGGTACCTACGAGCAGTACTTC.

This sequence joins TRBV7-9 and TRBJ2-1, with D tentatively TRBD1 (6 bases). This CDR3 spans 14 amino acids. Germline CDR1 and CDR2: SEHNR and FQNEAQ (reference sequence). V was trimmed by 5 bases and J by 8 bases, leaving 16 bases between them. CDR3 sequence: CASSPTQGYHEQFF. In DNA form, the CDR3 reads TGTGCCAGCAGCCCCACACAGGGTTATCATGAGCAGTTCTTC.

This rearrangement joins TRBV10-3 to TRBJ1-5, with D maybe TRBD1 (6 bases). CDR3 size: 15 residues. Deletions cut 3 bases from V and 1 base from J, with 10 bases between. The germline gives CDR1 ENHRY, CDR2 SYGVKD. CDR3 DNA: TGTGCCATCAGTGAAGGTCAGGGGAGCAATCAGCCCCAGCATTTT. Translating it yields CAISEGQGSNQPQHF.

The chain carries TRBV5-1 and TRBJ1-5; D unclear. CDR3 length: 17 residues. The germline V gene encodes CDR1 SGHRS and CDR2 YFSETQ. Trimming pared 2 bases from V and 4 bases from J, leaving 19 bases between. Here the CDR3 DNA reads TGCGCCAGCAGCTTCCCCAAGGTTCCGGCGCTGAATCAGCCCCAGCATTTT. It translates to CASSFPKVPALNQPQHF.

The rearrangement uses TRBV13 and TRBJ2-1; no clear D. Per the germline V gene, CDR1 is PRHDT and CDR2 is FYEKMQ (reference sequence). Trimming shortened V by 0 bases and J by 3 bases, and 6 bases separated the two germline ends. The CDR3 totals 14 residues. CDR3: CASSLGLVYNEQFF. As DNA, the CDR3 is TGTGCCAGCAGCTTAGGCCTGGTCTACAATGAGCAGTTCTTC.

V is TRBV19 and J is TRBJ2-1, with D unclear. The CDR3 is 14 amino acids. Trimming took 1 base from V and 5 from J, leaving 9 bases between them. Germline V CDR1 and CDR2: LNHDA, SQIVND (reference sequence). The CDR3 loop reads CASSIVKGNNEQFF. The CDR3 region has the DNA TGTGCCAGTAGTATAGTCAAAGGGAACAATGAGCAGTTCTTC.

The chain employs TRBV27 and TRBJ2-7; TRBD2 matches at 7 bases. Germline CDR1 MNHEY, CDR2 SMNVEV (reference sequence). This CDR3 has 14 amino acids. J lost 3 bases, V lost 3 bases, and 5 bases had no gene match. DNA for the CDR3: TGTGCCAGCAGTTTCCCCGGGAGGCTCTACGAGCAGTACTTC. Protein sequence: CASSFPGRLYEQYF.

CDR3 amino acids: CSARDSREGYTF. DNA of the CDR3: TGCAGCGCCCGGGACAGTCGGGAAGGCTACACCTTC. The rearrangement links TRBV29-1 to TRBJ1-2, with 7 bases lining up with TRBD1. Per the germline V gene, CDR1 is SQVTM and CDR2 is ANQGSEA. The CDR3 loop spans 12 amino acids. V dropped 7 bases and J dropped 8; count of bases not matched to a gene: 10. The variable domain in full, with the rest retrieved from reference TRBV29-1 and TRBJ1-2, is SAVISQKPSRDICQRGTSLTIQCQVDSQVTMMFWYRQQPGQSLTLIATANQGSEATYESGFVIDKFPISRPNLTFSTLTVSNMSPEDSSIYLCSARDSREGYTFGSGTRLTVV.

The chain carries TRBV30 and TRBJ2-5, with no clear D. The DNA end is more similar to TRBJ2-7, so the J call may be wrong. The CDR3 runs to 15 residues. Germline-derived CDR1 and CDR2 are GTSNPN and SVGIG (reference sequence). CDR3 DNA sequence: TGTGCCTGGAGTGTACCCCGGAAACTCGGCCACGAGCAGTACTTC. It specifies CAWSVPRKLGHEQYF.

V and J are TRBV28 and TRBJ2-5, with D uncertain. This CDR3 contains 14 residues. The germline V gene has CDR1 MDHEN and CDR2 SYDVKM. V lost 3 bases and J 4 bases, leaving 12 bases between the germline ends. CDR3 in amino acids: CASSFLGSIETQYF. DNA of the CDR3: TGTGCCAGCAGTTTTCTAGGTTCTATAGAGACCCAGTACTTC.

The chain employs TRBV18 and TRBJ1-4, with D maybe TRBD1 (5 bases). Trimming shortened V by 3 bases and J by 6 bases, and 20 bases separated the two germline ends. The CDR3 totals 17 residues. Germline V gives CDR1 KGHSH, CDR2 LQKENI. Here the CDR3 reads CASSPSGWGTGYEKLFF. The DNA for the CDR3 is TGTGCCAGCTCACCCTCAGGTTGGGGCACCGGCTATGAAAAACTGTTTTTT.

V and J are TRBV7-8 and TRBJ2-7; 10 bases line up with TRBD2. The V gene's germline CDR1 is SGHVS and CDR2 FQNEAQ. The CDR3 is made up of 16 amino acids. V gave up 2 bases and J gave up 4 bases; unmatched junction bases: 8. CDR3 region: CASSLYQASGSYEQYF. CDR3 sequence (DNA): TGTGCCAGCAGCTTATATCAGGCTAGCGGGAGTTACGAGCAGTACTTC.

This chain connects TRBV27 to TRBJ2-7; 13 bases are shared with TRBD2. This CDR3 spans 16 amino acids. Germline-derived CDR1 and CDR2 are MNHEY and SMNVEV (reference sequence). The ends lost 8 bases at V and 7 bases at J; junction bases unmatched: 14. CDR3: CASSTILAGGPGEQYF. CDR3 bases: TGTGCCAGCTCCACTATACTAGCGGGAGGGCCGGGGGAGCAGTACTTC.

This rearrangement joins TRBV5-5 to TRBJ1-2; D is possibly TRBD1 (5 bases). CDR1 is SGHKS and CDR2 is YYEKEE in the germline V gene (reference sequence). The CDR3 consists of 13 residues. With 2 bases removed from V and 8 bases from J, the gap between germline ends came to 13 bases. CDR3 sequence (DNA): TGTGCCAGCAGCTTTGGCAGGGAAGAGGGCTACACCTTC. Its translation is CASSFGREEGYTF.